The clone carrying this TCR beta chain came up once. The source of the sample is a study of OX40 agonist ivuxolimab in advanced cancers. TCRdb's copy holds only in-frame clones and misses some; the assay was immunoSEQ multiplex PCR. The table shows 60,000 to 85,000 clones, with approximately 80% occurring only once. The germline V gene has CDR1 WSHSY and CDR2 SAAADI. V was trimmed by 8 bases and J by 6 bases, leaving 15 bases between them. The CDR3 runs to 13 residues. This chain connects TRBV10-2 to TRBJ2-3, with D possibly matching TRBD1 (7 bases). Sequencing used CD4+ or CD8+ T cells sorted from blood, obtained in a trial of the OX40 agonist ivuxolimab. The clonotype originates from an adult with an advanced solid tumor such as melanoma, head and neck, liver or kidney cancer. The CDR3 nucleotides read TGCGCCAGCGGAGGGACACAGGGGGATACGCAGTATTTT. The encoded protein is CASGGTQGDTQYF.